A single sample gave rise to the 31 T cell receptor beta chains below, sequenced in a study of cytomegalovirus exposure and HLA in healthy donors. PCR primers comprised 60 Vbeta and 13 Jbeta primers. Libraries were prepared by immunoSEQ multiplex PCR; TCRdb keeps only in-frame clonotypes and omits some of them. There are more than 55,000 clones in the sample; 74% occur only once, and 8.5% to 14% lies in the top ten. The sequencing sample was made of PBMCs. The receptors stem from a woman aged 55-69 years in good health and CMV-seropositive.

The V call is TRBV7-9, the J call TRBJ2-2; 9 bases line up with TRBD2. J gave up 6 bases and V 3 bases, and 8 bases lay outside the gene matches. In germline, CDR1 is SEHNR, CDR2 FQNEAQ (reference sequence). The CDR3 extends over 16 amino acids. The CDR3 reads CASSFSLLAGPGELFF. The CDR3 region has the DNA TGTGCCAGCAGCTTCTCCCTACTAGCGGGCCCCGGGGAGCTGTTTTTT.

This chain links TRBV6-4 with TRBJ1-1; D remains ambiguous. The CDR3 spans 14 residues. The V end lost 3 bases, the J end lost 4 bases, and 12 bases lay between the germline ends. Looked up from germline, CDR1 is MRHNA and CDR2 is SNTAGT. CDR3 protein: CASSEVASATEAFF. The CDR3 DNA follows: TGTGCCAGCAGTGAGGTAGCTTCGGCCACTGAAGCTTTCTTT.

The chain has TRBV5-1 and TRBJ2-3; 15 bases agree with TRBD2. After removal of 6 bases from V and 3 bases from J, the junction contained 5 bases not matched to a gene. Germline assignment: CDR1 SGHRS and CDR2 YFSETQ. The CDR3 runs 16 residues. The CDR3: CASTEGTSGRTDTQYF. Here the CDR3 DNA reads TGCGCCAGCACCGAAGGGACTAGCGGGAGGACAGATACGCAGTATTTT.

This clone is judged medium-sized (0.01 to 0.1%). This chain uses TRBV5-1 with TRBJ1-3; D is uncertain. The V gene's germline CDR1 is SGHRS and CDR2 YFSETQ. The CDR3 is made up of 13 amino acids. Trimming left V 7 bases short and J 0 bases short, with 8 bases between. The DNA of the CDR3 is TGCGCCAGCGCGGATGGCTCTGGAAACACCATATATTTT. Protein product: CASADGSGNTIYF.

The J gene is TRBJ1-5, the V gene TRBV12-5, with D tentatively TRBD1 (5 bases). This CDR3 is 17 amino acids long. The germline V gene has CDR1 LGHNT and CDR2 FRNRAP. The V end was cut by 2 bases, the J end by 5 bases, with 19 bases between. The CDR3 sequence is CASGLFGTLGRDQPQHF. CDR3 nucleotides: TGTGCTAGTGGTTTGTTCGGGACCTTAGGGAGGGATCAGCCCCAGCATTTT.

The chain couples TRBV5-4 to TRBJ1-2; 9 nucleotides match TRBD1. This CDR3 is built from 15 residues. The J segment lost 2 bases and the V segment lost 2 bases, leaving 4 bases of the junction unmatched. Germline-derived CDR1 and CDR2 are SGHNT and YYREEE (reference sequence). This chain's CDR3 is CASSFRDRVNYGYTF. CDR3 coding DNA: TGTGCCAGCAGCTTTCGGGACAGGGTAAACTATGGCTACACCTTC.

This clone was observed once. The chain has TRBV6-1 and TRBJ2-4; 7 nucleotides match TRBD2. CDR1 is MNHNS and CDR2 is SASEGT in the germline V gene. The CDR3 is made up of 15 amino acids. Trimming at V came to 10 bases and at J to 5 bases, leaving 14 bases not matched to a gene. Written as DNA, the CDR3 is TGTGCCACCAACCTTTGGGGGAGGGCCCAAAACATTCAGTACTTC. It translates to CATNLWGRAQNIQYF.

The V gene is TRBV7-2, the J gene TRBJ1-5; 7 bases are a match to TRBD1. V dropped 2 bases and J dropped 4; count of bases not matched to a gene: 5. The CDR3 is 15 amino acids. Germline CDR1 SGHTA, CDR2 FQGNSA. CDR3 in amino acids: CASSLQQGRNQPQHF. The CDR3 region has the DNA TGTGCCAGCAGCTTACAACAGGGGAGAAATCAGCCCCAGCATTTT. Combining the CDR3 with reference TRBV7-2 and TRBJ1-5 gives the whole variable domain GAGVSQSPSNKVTEKGKDVELRCDPISGHTALYWYRQSLGQGLEFLIYFQGNSAPDKSGLPSDRFSAERTGGSVSTLTIQRTQQEDSAVYLCASSLQQGRNQPQHFGDGTRLSIL.

The J gene is TRBJ1-4, the V gene TRBV15; D unclear. The CDR3 has 14 residues. CDR1 and CDR2 (germline): LNHNV, YYDKDF (reference sequence). V was pared by 5 bases and J by 8 bases, with 15 bases between. In DNA, the CDR3 is TGTGCCACCAGCGGATTTTCCGCGGGAGAAAAACTGTTTTTT. This encodes CATSGFSAGEKLFF.

The V call is TRBV7-9, the J call TRBJ2-3; unclear D gene. In germline, CDR1 is SEHNR, CDR2 FQNEAQ (reference sequence). This CDR3 has 13 amino acids. V was trimmed by 3 bases and J by 2 bases, leaving 6 bases between them. For the CDR3, the DNA is TGTGCCAGCAGCTTCGCGGACACAGATACGCAGTATTTT. It specifies CASSFADTDTQYF.

The gene calls are TRBV5-6 and TRBJ2-1, with TRBD1 identical over 9 bases. Germline-derived CDR1 and CDR2 are SGHDT and YYEEEE. The trim removed 4 bases at V and 9 bases at J, leaving 14 bases unmatched. This CDR3 comprises 16 residues. This CDR3 is CASSVAGTGSTGEQFF. CDR3 coding DNA: TGTGCCAGCAGCGTTGCCGGGACAGGGAGTACGGGTGAGCAGTTCTTC.

V is TRBV13 and J is TRBJ1-2; possible D gene TRBD1, 6 bases. Between the trimmed V and J ends, which lost 0 bases and 4 bases, there was a span of 12 bases. The V gene's germline CDR1 is PRHDT and CDR2 FYEKMQ (reference sequence). The CDR3 contains 15 residues. The CDR3 is CASSLGTQGRYGYTF. As DNA, the CDR3 is TGTGCCAGCAGCTTAGGCACTCAGGGGCGCTATGGCTACACCTTC.

Only one count was recorded for this clone. This rearrangement joins TRBV12-5 to TRBJ2-5; perhaps TRBD1 as D (6 bases). CDR1 is LGHNT and CDR2 is FRNRAP in the germline V gene. This CDR3 region has 17 residues. V was shortened by 3 bases and J by 0 bases, with 17 bases between the two germline ends. The CDR3 region has the DNA TGTGCTAGTGGTTTAGGGTTGTCAAGGGGGAACCAAGAGACCCAGTACTTC. Its translation is CASGLGLSRGNQETQYF. The whole variable domain, filled in from reference TRBV12-5 and TRBJ2-5, reads DARVTQTPRHKVTEMGQEVTMRCQPILGHNTVFWYRQTMMQGLELLAYFRNRAPLDDSGMPKDRFSAEMPDATLATLKIQPSEPRDSAVYFCASGLGLSRGNQETQYFGPGTRLLVL.

V and J are TRBV4-1 and TRBJ1-4; D not resolved. The V gene's germline CDR1 is MGHRA and CDR2 YSYEKL. Trimming removed 0 bases from V and 7 bases from J, with 9 bases in between. This CDR3 has 14 amino acids. CDR3 residues: CASSQESHGEKLFF. Written as DNA, the CDR3 is TGCGCCAGCAGCCAAGAATCGCACGGTGAAAAACTGTTTTTT.

The CDR3 bases are TGTGCCAGCAGTCCGACTCCAGAGACCCAGTACTTC. It specifies CASSPTPETQYF. The chain recombines TRBV2 with TRBJ2-5, with D unclear. The CDR3 spans 12 residues. The V end was cut by 5 bases, the J end by 4 bases, with 8 bases between. The V gene's germline CDR1 is SNHLY and CDR2 FYNNEI. Using reference TRBV2 and TRBJ2-5 for the parts outside the CDR3, the full variable domain is EPEVTQTPSHQVTQMGQEVILRCVPISNHLYFYWYRQILGQKVEFLVSFYNNEISEKSEIFDDQFSVERPDGSNFTLKIRSTKLEDSAMYFCASSPTPETQYFGPGTRLLVL.

This clone has more than one count but fewer than ten. The chain is built from TRBV6-1 and TRBJ2-5; 11 bases match TRBD2. This CDR3 is 14 amino acids long. The V gene end was trimmed by 6 bases and the J gene end by 3 bases; junction bases not matched to a gene: 3. Germline V lookup: CDR1 MNHNS, CDR2 SASEGT. The CDR3 sequence is CASRRLAGKETQYF. CDR3 DNA: TGTGCCAGCAGGAGACTAGCGGGGAAAGAGACCCAGTACTTC.

The gene calls are TRBV7-2 and TRBJ2-7; D possibly corresponds to TRBD1 (5 bases). CDR3 length: 14 residues. The V end lost 5 bases, the J end lost 2 bases, and 13 bases lay between the germline ends. Germline CDR1 and CDR2: SGHTA and FQGNSA. CDR3 protein: CASSPKWGPYEQYF. DNA for the CDR3: TGTGCCAGCAGCCCCAAGTGGGGCCCCTACGAGCAGTACTTC.

This sequence joins TRBV4-1 and TRBJ1-1; 7 nucleotides match TRBD1. Germline lookup yields CDR1 MGHRA and CDR2 YSYEKL. This CDR3 spans 14 amino acids. J gave up 2 bases and V 5 bases, and 5 bases lay outside the gene matches. CDR3 in DNA: TGCGCCAGCAGCGTGGACAGGACCAACACTGAAGCTTTCTTT. Its protein product is CASSVDRTNTEAFF.

CDR3 in DNA: TGCGCCAGCAGGACGACCCTAGCGGAATCCTACAATGAGCAGTTCTTC. Its protein is CASRTTLAESYNEQFF. The J gene is TRBJ2-1, the V gene TRBV4-1; TRBD2 matches at 7 bases. V was pared by 6 bases and J by 1 base, with 9 bases of the junction left unmatched. Looked up from germline, CDR1 is MGHRA and CDR2 is YSYEKL. This CDR3 has 16 amino acids.

J is TRBJ2-5 and V is TRBV2, with D tentatively TRBD2 (5 bases). Trimming shortened V by 6 bases and J by 5 bases, and 16 bases separated the two germline ends. The CDR3 contains 14 residues. The germline CDR1 and CDR2 sequences are SNHLY and FYNNEI. CDR3: CASSPDPPGETQYF. The CDR3 DNA reads as TGTGCCAGCAGCCCTGACCCGCCGGGGGAGACCCAGTACTTC.

Notes on this clone: The sample contains more than one DNA sequence encoding this CDR3. The V and J genes are TRBV30 and TRBJ2-7, with a tentative D call TRBD1 (6 bases). The V gene's germline CDR1 is GTSNPN and CDR2 SVGIG (reference sequence). CDR3 length equals 12 residues. Trimming pared 2 bases from V and 3 bases from J, leaving 8 bases between. The CDR3 DNA reads TGTGCCTGGAGTTGGACAGACTACGAGCAGTACTTC. Its translation: CAWSWTDYEQYF.

The V and J genes are TRBV4-2 and TRBJ2-3; tentative D call: TRBD2 (6 bases). The CDR3 runs 13 residues. The germline V gene has CDR1 LGHNA and CDR2 YNFKEQ. The V end lost 3 bases, the J end lost 5 bases, and 9 bases lay between the germline ends. CDR3 sequence (DNA): TGTGCCAGCAGCCAGCGGGGAGTAGATACGCAGTATTTT. Translation gives CASSQRGVDTQYF.

The gene calls are TRBV19 and TRBJ1-2; D remains ambiguous. Trimming pared 7 bases from V and 7 bases from J, leaving 13 bases between. Per germline, CDR1 LNHDA and CDR2 SQIVND (reference sequence). There are 12 residues in the CDR3. CDR3 sequence: CASMEGSGGYTF. The CDR3 DNA reads TGTGCCAGTATGGAAGGATCGGGTGGCTACACCTTC.

The V gene is TRBV29-1, the J gene TRBJ2-7; D gene ambiguous. The V gene lost 0 bases and the J gene lost 3 bases, with 6 bases spanning the gap. The CDR3 spans 12 residues. Germline V gene data show CDR1 as SQVTM and CDR2 as ANQGSEA. The CDR3 loop reads CSVEDRSYEQYF. For the CDR3, the DNA is TGCAGCGTTGAAGATCGCAGCTACGAGCAGTACTTC.

The chain combines TRBV5-6 with TRBJ1-5, with D unclear. The V and J ends lost 4 bases and 7 bases respectively, with 9 bases between them. The CDR3 contains 12 residues. Per germline, CDR1 SGHDT and CDR2 YYEEEE. The chain's CDR3 is CASSAWEQPQHF. Written as DNA, the CDR3 is TGTGCCAGCAGCGCGTGGGAGCAGCCCCAGCATTTT. The whole variable domain, remainder taken from reference TRBV5-6 and TRBJ1-5, is DAGVTQSPTHLIKTRGQQVTLRCSPKSGHDTVSWYQQALGQGPQFIFQYYEEEERQRGNFPDRFSGHQFPNYSSELNVNALLLGDSALYLCASSAWEQPQHFGDGTRLSIL.

The V call is TRBV7-2, the J call TRBJ2-2, with D possibly being TRBD2 (5 bases). Trimming stripped 4 bases from V and 6 bases from J, with 24 bases between. CDR1 SGHTA and CDR2 FQGNSA come from the germline V gene. The length of the CDR3 is 18 residues. For the CDR3, the DNA is TGTGCCAGCAGCTCTTTATACCCCGGGGTAGGGAAGGCCGGGGAGCTGTTTTTT. Translated, it gives CASSSLYPGVGKAGELFF.

The gene calls are TRBV2 and TRBJ2-7; D is undetermined. Trimming left V 1 base short and J 2 bases short, with 6 bases between. CDR3 length equals 13 residues. Per germline, CDR1 SNHLY and CDR2 FYNNEI. CDR3 bases: TGTGCCAGCAGTGAAGGAGTCCCCTACGAGCAGTACTTC. Protein sequence: CASSEGVPYEQYF.

CDR3 nucleotide sequence: TGTGCCAGTAGTAGTCAGGGGAACACTGAAGCTTTCTTT. Its protein is CASSSQGNTEAFF. This chain uses TRBV19 with TRBJ1-1, with D maybe TRBD1 (5 bases). The CDR3 contains 13 residues. Trimming pared 4 bases from V and 1 base from J, leaving 7 bases between. The germline V gene has CDR1 LNHDA and CDR2 SQIVND (reference sequence).

This chain uses TRBV15 with TRBJ1-2; no clear D gene. V dropped 1 base and J dropped 2 bases, with 5 bases sitting between them. The CDR3 is 13 amino acids. The germline CDR1 and CDR2 sequences are LNHNV and YYDKDF (reference sequence). CDR3 protein: CATSRGPNYGYTF. CDR3 nucleotide sequence: TGTGCCACCAGCAGAGGGCCAAACTATGGCTACACCTTC. The full variable domain, completed using reference TRBV15 and TRBJ1-2, is DAMVIQNPRYQVTQFGKPVTLSCSQTLNHNVMYWYQQKSSQAPKLLFHYYDKDFNNEADTPDNFQSRRPNTSFCFLDIRSPGLGDTAMYLCATSRGPNYGYTFGSGTRLTVV.

This chain connects TRBV18 to TRBJ1-1; 7 nucleotides agree with TRBD1. After removal of 1 base from V and 1 base from J, the junction contained 12 bases not matched to a gene. This CDR3 has 18 residues. Germline values: CDR1 KGHSH, CDR2 LQKENI. The CDR3 loop is CASSPQLGQPYGNTEAFF. In nucleotides, the CDR3 is TGTGCCAGCTCACCACAATTGGGACAGCCATATGGGAACACTGAAGCTTTCTTT.

CDR3 DNA: TGTGCCAGCAGTTACGGCGTCCATGATAGGGGGAGAAAACTGTTTTTT. This codes for CASSYGVHDRGRKLFF. V and J are TRBV6-5 and TRBJ1-4; D is possibly TRBD1 (6 bases). This CDR3 has 16 residues. Trimming removed 2 bases at V and 10 bases at J, with 20 bases between. Germline values: CDR1 MNHEY, CDR2 SVGAGI.